These 32 T cell receptor beta chains originate from one sample sequenced in a study of cytomegalovirus exposure and HLA in healthy donors (dated 2017 in TCRdb). Preparation of the library involved the immunoSEQ multiplex PCR assay. For the multiplex PCR, a mixture combining 60 forward primers for TCR Vbeta segments and 13 reverse primers for TCR Jbeta segments was used. TCRdb holds this immuneACCESS table with in-frame rearrangements only. Some clones are missing; in checked studies, unresolved V genes explain under half, and the rest has no known cause. This sample has about 130,000 clones in its table, and 77% of those were observed once. The ten largest clones capture 2% to 2.5% of the sample. Sequencing used PBMCs. All receptors derive from a man younger than 40 in good health and CMV-seronegative.

This sequence joins TRBV5-1 and TRBJ2-1, with 8 positions matching TRBD2. This CDR3 comprises 15 residues. The V segment lost 1 base and the J segment 5 bases; nucleotides outside the gene matches: 5. Germline assignment: CDR1 SGHRS and CDR2 YFSETQ. The CDR3 bases are TGCGCCAGCAGCTTGTATACTAGCGGCAACAATGAGCAGTTCTTC. Translating gives CASSLYTSGNNEQFF.

The chain recombines TRBV5-4 with TRBJ2-7, with 7 bases identical to TRBD2. CDR3 length equals 14 residues. Germline V gene lookup returns CDR1 SGHNT and CDR2 YYREEE (reference sequence). Trimming took 0 bases from V and 2 from J; bases not matched to a gene: 2. DNA of the CDR3: TGTGCCAGCAGCTTGGGCGGGAGAGCCTACGAGCAGTACTTC. This gives the protein CASSLGGRAYEQYF. The full variable domain, with the rest looked up from reference TRBV5-4 and TRBJ2-7, is ETGVTQSPTHLIKTRGQQVTLRCSSQSGHNTVSWYQQALGQGPQFIFQYYREEENGRGNFPPRFSGLQFPNYSSELNVNALELDDSALYLCASSLGGRAYEQYFGPGTRLTVT.

This rearrangement joins TRBV5-1 to TRBJ2-1; a weak D match, TRBD2 (6 bases). Between the trimmed V and J ends, which lost 0 bases and 7 bases, there was a span of 14 bases. This CDR3 comprises 15 residues. Per the germline V gene, CDR1 is SGHRS and CDR2 is YFSETQ. CDR3 in DNA: TGCGCCAGCAGCTTGGTGGGGGGATTAGGTAATGAGCAGTTCTTC. It encodes CASSLVGGLGNEQFF.

This clone has more than one count but fewer than ten. The chain carries TRBV27 and TRBJ1-1; 8 bases agree with TRBD1. The CDR3 is 15 residues long. Germline V gene data show CDR1 as MNHEY and CDR2 as SMNVEV (reference sequence). Trimming at V came to 5 bases and at J to 0 bases, leaving 5 bases not matched to a gene. CDR3 in amino acids: CASSPTGGLNTEAFF. CDR3 coding DNA: TGTGCCAGCAGTCCCACAGGGGGATTGAACACTGAAGCTTTCTTT.

The V and J genes are TRBV6-4 and TRBJ2-2; D call uncertain. The V end was cut by 3 bases, the J end by 1 base, with 18 bases between. The germline gives CDR1 MRHNA, CDR2 SNTAGT. This CDR3 comprises 18 residues. CDR3 residues: CASSEEWRRPRNTGELFF. The DNA of the CDR3 is TGTGCCAGCAGTGAAGAATGGAGACGGCCGCGGAACACCGGGGAGCTGTTTTTT.

J is TRBJ2-3 and V is TRBV5-1; 11 bases line up with TRBD2. Trimming removed 1 base from V and 2 bases from J; junction bases left unmatched: 6. There are 17 residues in the CDR3. Germline loops: CDR1 SGHRS, CDR2 YFSETQ. In DNA, the CDR3 is TGCGCCAGCAGCTTGCCCCTAGCGGGAGGATTCACAGATACGCAGTATTTT. As protein: CASSLPLAGGFTDTQYF.

The chain uses TRBV7-6 and TRBJ2-7, with D unresolved. This CDR3 contains 13 residues. Germline lookup yields CDR1 SGHVS and CDR2 FNYEAQ. V lost 1 base and J lost 7, with 11 bases in between. The CDR3 here is CASSLGPLGEQYF. As DNA, the CDR3 is TGTGCCAGCAGCTTAGGACCCCTCGGGGAGCAGTACTTC.

This chain connects TRBV2 to TRBJ2-3; TRBD1 agrees at 7 bases. Unmatched junction bases numbered 4, after V lost 5 bases and J lost 2 bases. The CDR3 runs to 14 residues. Germline V gives CDR1 SNHLY, CDR2 FYNNEI. CDR3 in amino acids: CASSWDRLTDTQYF. Here the CDR3 DNA reads TGTGCCAGCAGTTGGGACAGACTCACAGATACGCAGTATTTT.

This chain uses TRBV28 with TRBJ2-7; possibly TRBD1 for D (5 bases). Deletions cut 0 bases from V and 2 bases from J, with 17 bases between. This CDR3 is built from 17 residues. Germline assignment: CDR1 MDHEN and CDR2 SYDVKM. DNA for the CDR3: TGTGCCAGCAGTTTATGGCCTACTCAACAGGATACCTACGAGCAGTACTTC. It translates to CASSLWPTQQDTYEQYF.

This CDR3 reads CASSARWGLAGWYEQFF. Written as DNA, the CDR3 is TGTGCCAGCAGCGCGCGCTGGGGACTAGCGGGATGGTATGAGCAGTTCTTC. The chain links TRBV9 to TRBJ2-1, with TRBD2 matching 13 bases. V lost 3 bases, J lost 8 bases, and 11 bases stayed unmatched. This CDR3 spans 17 amino acids. The germline V gene encodes CDR1 SGDLS and CDR2 YYNGEE.

Notes on this clone: Other DNA sequences from this sample encode an identical CDR3 as well. The chain is built from TRBV18 and TRBJ1-5, with 8 bases aligning to TRBD1. The V segment lost 2 bases and the J segment 4 bases; nucleotides outside the gene matches: 1. From germline, CDR1 is KGHSH and CDR2 LQKENI. The CDR3 has 14 amino acids. CDR3 region: CASSPGTGNQPQHF. DNA of the CDR3: TGTGCCAGCTCACCAGGGACAGGTAATCAGCCCCAGCATTTT.

This clone has more than one count but fewer than ten. The chain is built from TRBV30 and TRBJ2-7; 11 bases are a match to TRBD2. The CDR3 length is 15 residues. The germline V gene has CDR1 GTSNPN and CDR2 SVGIG (reference sequence). V lost 4 bases and J lost 7; bases outside the gene matches: 12. For the CDR3, the DNA is TGTGCCTGGACCGGGACTAGCGGTTCAGTGCGGGAGCAGTACTTC. This codes for CAWTGTSGSVREQYF. Supplemented by reference TRBV30 and TRBJ2-7, the full variable domain reads SQTIHQWPATLVQPVGSPLSLECTVEGTSNPNLYWYRQAAGRGLQLLFYSVGIGQISSEVPQNLSASRPQDRQFILSSKKLLLSDSGFYLCAWTGTSGSVREQYFGPGTRLTVT.

The CDR3 is CASSPDRDTFYEQYF. The CDR3 bases are TGTGCCAGCAGCCCAGACCGGGACACCTTCTACGAGCAGTACTTC. The rearrangement joins TRBV7-2 to TRBJ2-7; TRBD1 might be the D (6 bases). The CDR3 runs to 15 residues. V was shortened by 5 bases and J by 3 bases, with 17 bases between the two germline ends. Germline assignment: CDR1 SGHTA and CDR2 FQGNSA.

The V call is TRBV2, the J call TRBJ2-3, with TRBD1 matching 7 bases. J lost 6 bases, V lost 2 bases, and 5 bases had no gene match. The CDR3 sequence is 14 residues long. The germline CDR1 and CDR2 sequences are SNHLY and FYNNEI. DNA of the CDR3: TGTGCCAGCAGTGAACCTCCGGGACAGGATACGCAGTATTTT. It encodes CASSEPPGQDTQYF.

The chain carries TRBV7-6 and TRBJ1-5, with D hard to call. With 1 base removed from V and 9 bases from J, the gap between germline ends came to 10 bases. The CDR3 has 13 residues. CDR1 and CDR2 (germline): SGHVS, FNYEAQ. The CDR3 nucleotides read TGTGCCAGCAGCTTAGGGGCCGAACGGCCCCAGCATTTT. Translating it yields CASSLGAERPQHF.

This sequence joins TRBV9 and TRBJ1-6; D is perhaps TRBD1 (6 bases). CDR1 and CDR2 from the germline V gene are SGDLS and YYNGEE. The CDR3 is made up of 14 amino acids. The V end lost 2 bases, the J end lost 7 bases, and 10 bases lay between the germline ends. The CDR3 region is CASSVGQPNSPLHF. Written as DNA, the CDR3 is TGTGCCAGCAGCGTTGGACAGCCCAATTCACCCCTCCACTTT.

The chain is built from TRBV7-3 and TRBJ2-3; 11 bases are shared with TRBD2. V trimming: 4 bases; J trimming: 0 bases; junction bases outside the gene matches: 0. In germline, CDR1 is SGHTA, CDR2 FQGTGA. This CDR3 contains 15 residues. CDR3: CASSSSGRSTDTQYF. CDR3 in DNA: TGTGCCAGCAGCTCTAGCGGGAGGAGCACAGATACGCAGTATTTT.

The genes are TRBV5-1 and TRBJ2-2, with TRBD2 identical over 10 bases. Germline CDR1 reads SGHRS; CDR2 reads YFSETQ. The CDR3 is 15 amino acids. J gave up 7 bases and V 2 bases, and 5 bases lay outside the gene matches. In DNA form, the CDR3 reads TGCGCCAGCAGCTTCCTAGCGGGAGACGTCGGGGAGCTGTTTTTT. It codes for CASSFLAGDVGELFF.

This rearrangement joins TRBV6-5 to TRBJ2-5; D is possibly TRBD1 (5 bases). CDR3 length: 13 amino acids. V was clipped by 4 bases and J by 2 bases, with 8 bases between them. Germline CDR1 MNHEY, CDR2 SVGAGI. The CDR3 region is CASSSTVQETQYF. CDR3 bases: TGTGCCAGCAGTTCGACAGTACAAGAGACCCAGTACTTC.

The rearrangement joins TRBV29-1 to TRBJ2-3, with 12 bases identical to TRBD2. V gave up 8 bases and J gave up 3 bases; unmatched junction bases: 9. CDR1 is SQVTM, CDR2 ANQGSEA, per germline. The CDR3 runs to 15 residues. Here the CDR3 reads CSLTSGSGVTDTQYF. DNA for the CDR3: TGCAGCTTGACTAGCGGGAGTGGAGTAACAGATACGCAGTATTTT.

V usage is TRBV15 and J usage is TRBJ1-2; D not resolved. From germline, CDR1 is LNHNV and CDR2 YYDKDF (reference sequence). With 3 bases removed from V and 4 bases from J, the gap between germline ends came to 15 bases. CDR3 length: 15 amino acids. The CDR3 bases are TGTGCCACCAGCAGGCAAACGGGATCCGGCTATGGCTACACCTTC. Translating gives CATSRQTGSGYGYTF.

The chain is built from TRBV2 and TRBJ2-3, with 9 bases that match TRBD2. V shed 6 bases, J shed 1 base, and the junction held 8 bases outside the gene matches. The CDR3 is 16 residues long. From germline, CDR1 is SNHLY and CDR2 FYNNEI. CDR3 region: CASRTLAGVGTDTQYF. DNA for the CDR3: TGTGCCAGCAGAACGTTAGCGGGAGTGGGCACAGATACGCAGTATTTT.

The J gene is TRBJ1-5, the V gene TRBV28, with 12 bases identical to TRBD1. Losses at the gene ends were 7 bases for V and 7 bases for J; bases not matched to a gene: 8. This CDR3 has 15 amino acids. CDR1 and CDR2 from the germline V gene are MDHEN and SYDVKM. DNA of the CDR3: TGTGCCAGCACCCCGGGACAGGGGGCTCAACAGCCCCAGCATTTT. As protein: CASTPGQGAQQPQHF. The variable domain in full, completed from reference TRBV28 and TRBJ1-5, reads DVKVTQSSRYLVKRTGEKVFLECVQDMDHENMFWYRQDPGLGLRLIYFSYDVKMKEKGDIPEGYSVSREKKERFSLILESASTNQTSMYLCASTPGQGAQQPQHFGDGTRLSIL.

CDR3 bases: TGTGCCAGCAGTTATGGGCTGAGCTATGGCTACACCTTC. Translated: CASSYGLSYGYTF. The rearrangement uses TRBV6-5 and TRBJ1-2; no reliable D call. CDR3 size: 13 residues. Trimming cost V 3 bases and J 4 bases, with 9 bases left between them. Germline CDR1 and CDR2: MNHEY and SVGAGI.

The chain is built from TRBV10-2 and TRBJ1-2; perhaps TRBD1 as D (6 bases). This CDR3 region has 15 residues. Germline loops: CDR1 WSHSY, CDR2 SAAADI. V was trimmed by 5 bases and J by 4 bases, leaving 17 bases between them. The CDR3 reads CASSPLGGGSYGYTF. In DNA, the CDR3 is TGCGCCAGCAGTCCTTTGGGGGGGGGCAGCTATGGCTACACCTTC.

This chain joins TRBV9 and TRBJ1-2; D is unresolved. Germline V gene lookup returns CDR1 SGDLS and CDR2 YYNGEE. The length of the CDR3 is 13 residues. The ends were cut back, 5 bases at V and 4 bases at J, with 12 bases in the middle. Written as DNA, the CDR3 is TGTGCCAGCAGGGGCGTGAATTTCTATGGCTACACCTTC. The encoded protein is CASRGVNFYGYTF. Full variable domain (missing parts from reference TRBV9 and TRBJ1-2): DSGVTQTPKHLITATGQRVTLRCSPRSGDLSVYWYQQSLDQGLQFLIQYYNGEERAKGNILERFSAQQFPDLHSELNLSSLELGDSALYFCASRGVNFYGYTFGSGTRLTVV.

The gene calls are TRBV30 and TRBJ2-1, with 8 nucleotides matching TRBD2. V lost 3 bases to trimming and J lost 4 bases; unmatched junction nucleotides: 11. CDR1 is GTSNPN, CDR2 SVGIG, per germline (reference sequence). CDR3 length: 16 residues. The CDR3 nucleotides are TGTGCCTGGAGACCTCCCTCACTAGCGGATTACAATGAGCAGTTCTTC. Its translation: CAWRPPSLADYNEQFF.

The chain employs TRBV21-1 and TRBJ2-2; the table's D call, TRBD1, was not checked against the DNA. TRBV21-1 is a pseudogene. The CDR3 extends over 15 amino acids. The CDR3 DNA reads as TGTGCCAGGTTCCCAGGGGGCGAAGGCACCGGGGAGCTGTTTTTT. The encoded protein is CARFPGGEGTGELFF.

This chain joins TRBV5-6 and TRBJ1-4; no reliable D call. The CDR3 covers 15 residues. Trimming stripped 0 bases from V and 3 bases from J, with 9 bases between. CDR1 is SGHDT and CDR2 is YYEEEE in the germline V gene. The CDR3 DNA sequence: TGTGCCAGCAGCTTGGGTGGCGGATCTAATGAAAAACTGTTTTTT. Protein: CASSLGGGSNEKLFF.

V is TRBV2 and J is TRBJ2-5, with TRBD2 matching 13 bases. J was trimmed by 1 base and V by 5 bases; bases with no gene match: 4. The CDR3 covers 16 residues. In germline, CDR1 is SNHLY, CDR2 FYNNEI. CDR3 sequence (DNA): TGTGCCAGCAGTCGTCGACTAGCGGGAGGCCAAGAGACCCAGTACTTC. Its protein product is CASSRRLAGGQETQYF. The whole variable domain, filled in from reference TRBV2 and TRBJ2-5, reads EPEVTQTPSHQVTQMGQEVILRCVPISNHLYFYWYRQILGQKVEFLVSFYNNEISEKSEIFDDQFSVERPDGSNFTLKIRSTKLEDSAMYFCASSRRLAGGQETQYFGPGTRLLVL.

The rearrangement links TRBV9 to TRBJ1-2, with D perhaps matching TRBD1 (6 bases). CDR3 length equals 13 residues. Germline CDR1 is SGDLS and CDR2 is YYNGEE. V was shortened by 3 bases and J by 8 bases, with 14 bases between the two germline ends. CDR3 region: CASSATPGVGYTF. The CDR3 DNA follows: TGTGCCAGCAGCGCCACCCCAGGGGTCGGCTACACCTTC.

The chain recombines TRBV5-8 with TRBJ1-4, with 7 bases matching TRBD1. The J segment lost 3 bases and the V segment lost 4 bases, leaving 6 bases of the junction unmatched. The CDR3 sequence is 15 residues long. Germline V lookup: CDR1 SGHTS, CDR2 YDEGEE. CDR3 protein: CASSPRQGANEKLFF. The CDR3, as DNA: TGTGCCAGCAGCCCCCGACAGGGAGCTAATGAAAAACTGTTTTTT.